A single sample gave rise to the 16 T cell receptor beta chains below, sequenced in a study of radiotherapy plus CTLA-4 blockade in lung cancer. Generated by immunoSEQ multiplex PCR, the TCRdb table keeps only in-frame clones and is missing some. Counted here are approximately 94,000 clones, around 84% occurring once; the ten biggest clones make up over 20%. Sequenced material: peripheral blood, taken from a patient treated with radiotherapy plus ipilimumab. The receptors were sampled from a human donor with non-small cell lung cancer that progressed on radiotherapy plus ipilimumab.

The chain has TRBV4-1 and TRBJ1-5, with no clear D. The V gene's germline CDR1 is MGHRA and CDR2 YSYEKL. This CDR3 has 15 amino acids. V lost 4 bases to trimming and J lost 4 bases, with 14 bases between them. CDR3 residues: CASSLSEQYNQPQHF. In DNA form, the CDR3 reads TGCGCCAGCAGCCTTTCGGAGCAGTATAATCAGCCCCAGCATTTT.

This clone was seen many times. The chain uses TRBV19 and TRBJ2-1; TRBD2 aligns across 13 bases. Trimming took 3 bases from V and 4 from J; bases not matched to a gene: 0. This CDR3 is built from 15 residues. Germline CDR1 reads LNHDA; CDR2 reads SQIVND (reference sequence). This CDR3 reads CASSMTSGRYNEQFF. In DNA, the CDR3 is TGTGCCAGTAGTATGACTAGCGGGAGGTACAATGAGCAGTTCTTC.

The rearrangement uses TRBV4-1 and TRBJ1-1; 8 bases agree with TRBD1. Germline V gene lookup returns CDR1 MGHRA and CDR2 YSYEKL. V lost 4 bases, J lost 9 bases, and 13 bases stayed unmatched. This CDR3 is built from 15 residues. The CDR3 protein is CASSPLGQGRLQAFF. The CDR3 DNA sequence: TGCGCCAGCAGCCCCCTCGGACAGGGACGCCTTCAAGCTTTCTTT.

This chain connects TRBV5-1 to TRBJ2-7; TRBD2 matches at 9 bases. The CDR3 length is 17 residues. The V gene's germline CDR1 is SGHRS and CDR2 YFSETQ. With V trimmed by 0 bases and J by 0 bases, 7 bases remained unmatched. Here the CDR3 reads CASSLEQREVTSYEQYV. The CDR3 bases are TGCGCCAGCAGCTTGGAACAGCGGGAGGTTACCTCCTACGAGCAGTACGTC.

This chain links TRBV5-4 with TRBJ1-1; perhaps TRBD1 as D (5 bases). CDR3 size: 12 residues. Germline CDR1 SGHNT, CDR2 YYREEE (reference sequence). With 1 base removed from V and 10 bases from J, the gap between germline ends came to 11 bases. The CDR3 loop reads CASSLRRGGAFF. In DNA form, the CDR3 reads TGTGCCAGCAGCTTGAGGAGGGGAGGAGCTTTCTTT.

The chain couples TRBV13 to TRBJ1-2, with 9 nucleotides matching TRBD1. The junction had 7 bases not matched to a gene; V was cut back by 4 bases and J by 4 bases. The CDR3 is 15 residues long. The germline gives CDR1 PRHDT, CDR2 FYEKMQ (reference sequence). The CDR3 reads CASSWRQGDGYGYTF. As DNA, the CDR3 is TGTGCCAGCAGCTGGAGACAGGGGGACGGCTATGGCTACACCTTC.

The chain carries TRBV25-1 and TRBJ2-1, with 9 nucleotides matching TRBD1. With 6 bases clipped from V and 4 bases from J, the junction kept 7 bases outside the gene matches. In germline, CDR1 is MGHDK, CDR2 SYGVNS. The CDR3 has 15 amino acids. The DNA of the CDR3 is TGTGCCAGCAGGCCCGGGACAGGGCCTTACAATGAGCAGTTCTTC. Its translation: CASRPGTGPYNEQFF. Full variable domain (outside the CDR3, taken from reference TRBV25-1 and TRBJ2-1): EADIYQTPRYLVIGTGKKITLECSQTMGHDKMYWYQQDPGMELHLIHYSYGVNSTEKGDLSSESTVSRIRTEHFPLTLESARPSHTSQYLCASRPGTGPYNEQFFGPGTRLTVL.

The chain has TRBV2 and TRBJ2-5; no reliable D call. The CDR3 spans 12 residues. Trimming stripped 4 bases from V and 2 bases from J, with 5 bases between. In germline, CDR1 is SNHLY, CDR2 FYNNEI. The CDR3 here is CASSARQETQYF. CDR3 nucleotides: TGTGCCAGCAGTGCTAGACAAGAGACCCAGTACTTC.

The V call is TRBV6-5, the J call TRBJ2-7; TRBD2 matches 8 bases. J gave up 2 bases and V 2 bases, and 8 bases lay outside the gene matches. Germline CDR1 and CDR2: MNHEY and SVGAGI. The CDR3 totals 16 residues. CDR3 residues: CASSYQVGRAPYEQYF. The CDR3 DNA reads TGTGCCAGCAGTTACCAGGTCGGGAGGGCCCCCTACGAGCAGTACTTC.

The CDR3, as DNA: TGTGCCAGCAGCTTACGTGGAAACACCATATATTTT. This encodes CASSLRGNTIYF. This chain links TRBV7-9 with TRBJ1-3; D gene uncertain. The V and J ends lost 2 bases and 3 bases respectively, with 2 bases between them. Germline V gives CDR1 SEHNR, CDR2 FQNEAQ (reference sequence). The CDR3 consists of 12 residues.

The V and J genes are TRBV28 and TRBJ2-7; weak D call: TRBD2 (5 bases). V lost 7 bases, J lost 3 bases, and 10 bases lay in between. The CDR3 is 12 amino acids. Germline lookup yields CDR1 MDHEN and CDR2 SYDVKM. In DNA form, the CDR3 reads TGTGCCAGCACTAGCTCCAACTACGAGCAGTACTTC. It yields the protein CASTSSNYEQYF.

This clone was counted a single time. The chain links TRBV11-2 to TRBJ2-2; D not resolved. Between the trimmed V and J ends, which lost 5 bases and 5 bases, there was a span of 18 bases. CDR1 is SGHAT and CDR2 is FQNNGV in the germline V gene. There are 16 residues in the CDR3. The CDR3 loop reads CASSRRGRIVTGELFF. The CDR3 coding sequence is TGTGCCAGCAGCCGACGTGGCAGGATCGTGACCGGGGAGCTGTTTTTT.

The CDR3: CAWSSGITYEQYV. The CDR3, as DNA: TGTGCCTGGAGTTCCGGGATTACCTACGAGCAGTACGTC. V and J are TRBV30 and TRBJ2-7, with a weak D call TRBD2 (5 bases). CDR3 length equals 13 residues. The V gene lost 2 bases and the J gene lost 2 bases, with 10 bases spanning the gap. Germline CDR1 reads GTSNPN; CDR2 reads SVGIG (reference sequence).

The V call is TRBV6-5, the J call TRBJ2-7, with 7 bases identical to TRBD1. The length of the CDR3 is 13 residues. Germline CDR1 and CDR2: MNHEY and SVGAGI. The J segment lost 0 bases and the V segment lost 8 bases, leaving 4 bases of the junction unmatched. CDR3 DNA sequence: TGTGCCAGCGGACAGGAGCGCTCCTACGAGCAGTACTTC. Translating it yields CASGQERSYEQYF.

The V call is TRBV10-3, the J call TRBJ1-2; 7 positions match TRBD1. The CDR3 is made up of 15 amino acids. CDR1 and CDR2 (germline): ENHRY, SYGVKD. The junction had 10 bases not matched to a gene; V was cut back by 2 bases and J by 7 bases. The CDR3 spells CAISERGGEGPGYTF. The CDR3 coding sequence is TGTGCCATCAGTGAGAGAGGGGGCGAAGGGCCTGGCTACACCTTC.

This chain joins TRBV10-3 and TRBJ1-3, with a tentative D call TRBD1 (5 bases). Germline V gene data show CDR1 as ENHRY and CDR2 as SYGVKD. The CDR3 has 14 amino acids. With 3 bases removed from V and 0 bases from J, the gap between germline ends came to 6 bases. CDR3 sequence: CAISDGASGNTIYF. The CDR3 DNA sequence: TGTGCCATCAGTGACGGGGCCTCTGGAAACACCATATATTTT.